Below are 8 T cell receptor beta chains sequenced from a single sample in a study of blood T cell repertoires in COVID-19. Measured with immunoSEQ multiplex PCR; TCRdb has only the in-frame clones, and not every one. The sample comprises approximately 300,000 clones, about 90% of which are singletons, and almost 9.5% rests with the top ten. Sequenced input: PBMCs or T cells enriched from blood (not recorded which). These receptors came from a young woman who had recovered from COVID-19.

V usage is TRBV5-4 and J usage is TRBJ1-2; 12 bases map to TRBD1. V gave up 5 bases and J gave up 8 bases; unmatched junction bases: 10. Germline assignment: CDR1 SGHNT and CDR2 YYREEE (reference sequence). The CDR3 is made up of 15 amino acids. Written as DNA, the CDR3 is TGTGCCAGCAGTTCCCGGGACAGGGGGCGAGAGGGCTACACCTTC. Residues: CASSSRDRGREGYTF. The variable domain in full, completed from reference TRBV5-4 and TRBJ1-2, reads ETGVTQSPTHLIKTRGQQVTLRCSSQSGHNTVSWYQQALGQGPQFIFQYYREEENGRGNFPPRFSGLQFPNYSSELNVNALELDDSALYLCASSSRDRGREGYTFGSGTRLTVV.

The chain uses TRBV7-2 and TRBJ2-1, with 8 bases matching TRBD2. CDR3 length: 18 amino acids. Germline trimming cut 0 bases from V and 0 bases from J; bases unmatched to any gene: 7. CDR1 and CDR2 from the germline V gene are SGHTA and FQGNSA. The CDR3 DNA sequence: TGTGCCAGCAGCTTAGCGCTAGCGGGCGAGTTCTCCTACAATGAGCAGTTCTTC. It encodes CASSLALAGEFSYNEQFF.

The V and J genes are TRBV29-1 and TRBJ2-5; TRBD2 matches at 11 bases. Trimming took 4 bases from V and 5 from J; bases not matched to a gene: 9. Germline CDR1 SQVTM, CDR2 ANQGSEA. The CDR3 is 15 residues long. CDR3: CSVARLAGGLETQYF. The CDR3 DNA is TGCAGCGTTGCGCGGCTAGCGGGAGGCCTGGAGACCCAGTACTTC.

The gene calls are TRBV6-6 and TRBJ1-1; 10 bases are a match to TRBD1. Germline CDR1 MNHNY, CDR2 SVGAGI (reference sequence). Trimming at V came to 5 bases and at J to 5 bases, leaving 8 bases not matched to a gene. The CDR3 spans 15 residues. CDR3 sequence reads: CASSPPGQGVTEAFF. The DNA for the CDR3 is TGTGCCAGCAGTCCGCCCGGACAGGGGGTTACTGAAGCTTTCTTT.

The chain is built from TRBV7-3 and TRBJ2-1; weak D call: TRBD2 (6 bases). V lost 3 bases and J 7 bases, leaving 10 bases between the germline ends. The CDR3 length is 13 residues. The V gene's germline CDR1 is SGHTA and CDR2 FQGTGA. For the CDR3, the DNA is TGTGCCAGCAGCTTGGGACTCAAGAATGAGCAGTTCTTC. It codes for CASSLGLKNEQFF.

The chain employs TRBV5-5 and TRBJ1-2; D is perhaps TRBD1 (5 bases). The CDR3 has 12 residues. Germline V gene data show CDR1 as SGHKS and CDR2 as YYEKEE (reference sequence). The ends were cut back, 2 bases at V and 7 bases at J, with 9 bases in the middle. CDR3 sequence: CASSFDRSGYTF. The CDR3 DNA reads TGTGCCAGCAGCTTCGACAGATCTGGCTACACCTTC.

The chain uses TRBV27 and TRBJ2-1, with 8 nucleotides matching TRBD2. Germline assignment: CDR1 MNHEY and CDR2 SMNVEV (reference sequence). CDR3 length equals 16 residues. Trimming removed 2 bases from V and 3 bases from J; junction bases left unmatched: 6. CDR3 nucleotides: TGTGCCAGCAGTTTAATACCGGGACTAGTCTACAATGAGCAGTTCTTC. The encoded protein is CASSLIPGLVYNEQFF.

The genes are TRBV2 and TRBJ2-3, with D maybe TRBD1 (6 bases). CDR3 length: 12 residues. Germline-derived CDR1 and CDR2 are SNHLY and FYNNEI. Trimming cost V 6 bases and J 6 bases, with 10 bases left between them. CDR3 region: CASRSTGDTQYF. In DNA form, the CDR3 reads TGTGCCAGCAGATCGACAGGCGATACGCAGTATTTT.